One sample yielded the 19 T cell receptor beta chains listed below, sequenced in a study of molecular identifiers for immune sequencing clone quantification. Each CDR3 protein gets one entry after TCRdb re-called the PCR reads with MiXCR. Here the sample spans 70,000 to 90,000 distinct CDR3 sequences, 21% being singletons. Sequenced: naive CD8+ T cells from blood, with Jurkat cell RNA spiked in. Subset denoted: FACS-sorted CD8+CD4-CCR7+CD45RA+ naive T cells. Receptors originate from a human donor in good health. Some libraries in this study had Jurkat cell RNA spiked in.

This clonotype was counted at least ten times. The V call is TRBV19, the J call TRBJ2-3, with 9 bases aligning to TRBD2. This CDR3 is built from 12 residues. The J segment lost 10 bases and the V segment lost 3 bases, leaving 2 bases of the junction unmatched. CDR1 LNHDA and CDR2 SQIVND come from the germline V gene (reference sequence). Here the CDR3 reads CASSISGGSQYF. The CDR3 DNA is TGTGCCAGTAGTATTAGCGGGGGTTCGCAGTATTTT.

The chain links TRBV6-2 or TRBV6-3 to TRBJ2-3; 7 positions agree with TRBD2. From germline, CDR1 is MNHEY and CDR2 SVGEGT. The CDR3 is made up of 14 amino acids. With 2 bases clipped from V and 13 bases from J, the junction kept 12 bases outside the gene matches. As DNA, the CDR3 is TGTGCCAGCAGTTACCCGATCCTCGGGAGCGGGGAGTATTTT. Protein: CASSYPILGSGEYF.

The V call is TRBV6-5, the J call TRBJ2-5, with D possibly being TRBD2 (5 bases). This CDR3 region has 13 residues. In germline, CDR1 is MNHEY, CDR2 SVGAGI. V dropped 4 bases and J dropped 5 bases, with 11 bases sitting between them. The CDR3 loop reads CASSSGRGETQYF. CDR3 DNA: TGTGCCAGCAGTTCGGGCCGAGGGGAGACCCAGTACTTC.

There are many counts of this clonotype. The chain links TRBV4-3 to TRBJ2-7, with TRBD1 as a possible D gene (5 bases). With 3 bases removed from V and 6 bases from J, the gap between germline ends came to 15 bases. This CDR3 comprises 14 residues. Germline CDR1 and CDR2: LGHNA and YSLEER. CDR3 loop: CASSHQRLQGEQYF. The CDR3, as DNA: TGCGCCAGCAGCCACCAAAGACTTCAGGGCGAGCAGTACTTC.

This clonotype was found many times. Its ends do not fully match the called genes, so a read error is possible. The chain has TRBV13 and TRBJ1-1, with D tentatively TRBD1 (5 bases). The germline V gene encodes CDR1 PRHDT and CDR2 FYEKMQ (reference sequence). The CDR3 is made up of 15 amino acids. The CDR3 protein is CASSLGGQGMAEAFF. The CDR3 DNA sequence: TGTGCCAGCAGCCTAGGTGGGCAGGGAATGGCTGAAGCTTTCTTT.

This clonotype was recorded at least ten times. The rearrangement links TRBV29-1 to TRBJ2-7, with D perhaps matching TRBD1 (6 bases). There are 12 residues in the CDR3. Germline-derived CDR1 and CDR2 are SQVTM and ANQGSEA. Trimming removed 3 bases at V and 3 bases at J, with 9 bases between. DNA of the CDR3: TGCAGCGTTGAGGGCAGGGGCTACGAGCAGTACTTC. Encoded protein: CSVEGRGYEQYF.

This clonotype showed up many times. V and J are TRBV7-2 and TRBJ2-1, with a possible D match to TRBD2 (6 bases). The germline V gene has CDR1 SGHTA and CDR2 FQGNSA. The CDR3 covers 16 residues. Between the trimmed V and J ends, which lost 1 base and 2 bases, there was a span of 12 bases. CDR3 protein: CASSLGDGRAYNEQFF. CDR3 DNA sequence: TGTGCCAGCAGCTTAGGAGACGGGAGAGCCTACAATGAGCAGTTCTTC. Full variable domain (remainder filled in from reference TRBV7-2 and TRBJ2-1): GAGVSQSPSNKVTEKGKDVELRCDPISGHTALYWYRQSLGQGLEFLIYFQGNSAPDKSGLPSDRFSAERTGGSVSTLTIQRTQQEDSAVYLCASSLGDGRAYNEQFFGPGTRLTVL.

The chain employs TRBV27 and TRBJ2-5; TRBD2 aligns across 7 bases. The germline V gene encodes CDR1 MNHEY and CDR2 SMNVEV (reference sequence). Trimming at V came to 5 bases and at J to 7 bases, leaving 16 bases not matched to a gene. The CDR3 length is 16 residues. The CDR3 is CASSTSAGLPKATQYF. The CDR3 region has the DNA TGTGCCAGCAGTACATCAGCGGGACTACCTAAAGCGACCCAGTACTTC.

Of note for this clonotype: This could be a read error, since a much larger clone is one nucleotide away. The chain has TRBV20-1 and TRBJ2-3; 9 nucleotides line up with TRBD1. The CDR3 consists of 16 residues. Germline trimming cut 7 bases from V and 4 bases from J; bases unmatched to any gene: 15. Germline CDR1 DFQATT, CDR2 SNEGSKA (reference sequence). As DNA, the CDR3 is TGCAGTGGCAACTCCGGGACAGGGTATAGCGCAGATACGCAGTATTTT. Protein sequence: CSGNSGTGYSADTQYF.

The V and J genes are TRBV27 and TRBJ2-7; no firm D call. Trimming stripped 4 bases from V and 2 bases from J, with 9 bases between. The CDR3 is made up of 13 amino acids. The germline gives CDR1 MNHEY, CDR2 SMNVEV (reference sequence). The CDR3 DNA reads TGTGCCAGCAGTTGGGCTGCAACCTACGAGCAGTACTTC. This sequence encodes CASSWAATYEQYF.

As for this clonotype: One base away lies a much larger clone, so this may be a sequencing read error. The chain combines TRBV6-2 or TRBV6-3 with TRBJ2-7; D unresolved. The CDR3 totals 12 residues. From germline, CDR1 is MNHEY and CDR2 SVGEGT. CDR3 bases: TGTGCCAGCAGTTACGCATCCTACGAGCGGTACTTC. It is translated as CASSYASYERYF.

At least ten counts were recorded for this clonotype. This chain uses TRBV7-8 with TRBJ1-6; TRBD1 agrees at 8 bases. This CDR3 spans 18 amino acids. The ends lost 0 bases at V and 8 bases at J; junction bases unmatched: 12. Germline V CDR1 and CDR2: SGHVS, FQNEAQ. The CDR3: CASSLAPIAQGADSPLHF. The DNA for the CDR3 is TGTGCCAGCAGCTTAGCCCCCATTGCTCAGGGGGCGGATTCACCCCTCCACTTT. Based on the CDR3 plus reference TRBV7-8 and TRBJ1-6, the full variable domain is GAGVSQSPRYKVAKRGQDVALRCDPISGHVSLFWYQQALGQGPEFLTYFQNEAQLDKSGLPSDRFFAERPEGSVSTLKIQRTQQEDSAVYLCASSLAPIAQGADSPLHFGNGTRLTVT.

This clonotype was detected many times. V gene TRBV2 combines with J gene TRBJ2-7; maybe TRBD2 (6 bases). In germline, CDR1 is SNHLY, CDR2 FYNNEI. Trimming left V 1 base short and J 4 bases short, with 11 bases between. This CDR3 is built from 14 residues. This CDR3 is CASSEEWRGYEQYF. As DNA, the CDR3 is TGTGCCAGCAGTGAAGAGTGGCGGGGATACGAGCAGTACTTC.

This clonotype was counted at least ten times. The J gene is TRBJ1-1, the V gene TRBV5-4; D is uncertain. V was shortened by 0 bases and J by 4 bases, with 7 bases between the two germline ends. The CDR3 has 13 residues. CDR1 is SGHNT and CDR2 is YYREEE in the germline V gene (reference sequence). CDR3 in amino acids: CASSLEWGTEAFF. CDR3 nucleotide sequence: TGTGCCAGCAGCTTGGAGTGGGGCACTGAAGCTTTCTTT.

This clonotype was seen repeatedly, ten times or more. This chain links TRBV19 with TRBJ2-3, with D perhaps TRBD1 (5 bases). Germline-derived CDR1 and CDR2 are LNHDA and SQIVND (reference sequence). CDR3 length: 16 amino acids. V lost 5 bases, J lost 1 base, and 16 bases lay in between. This chain's CDR3 is CASSSRAPPGTDTQYF. The CDR3 region has the DNA TGTGCCAGTAGTTCCAGGGCCCCTCCAGGCACAGATACGCAGTATTTT. The variable domain in full, completed from reference TRBV19 and TRBJ2-3, reads DGGITQSPKYLFRKEGQNVTLSCEQNLNHDAMYWYRQDPGQGLRLIYYSQIVNDFQKGDIAEGYSVSREKKESFPLTVTSAQKNPTAFYLCASSSRAPPGTDTQYFGPGTRLTVL.

Regarding this clonotype: One junction end does not reproduce the germline sequence, and a read error may be involved. The chain is built from TRBV18 and TRBJ2-3, with a tentative D call TRBD1 (6 bases). The CDR3 length is 17 residues. CDR1 is KGHSH, CDR2 LQKENI, per germline. CDR3 nucleotides: TGTGCCAGCTCGAGACGGACAGAATTTGCCTACGCAGATACGCAGTACTTT. Its translation is CASSRRTEFAYADTQYF.

In this sample, this clonotype turned up many times. The chain has TRBV29-1 and TRBJ1-2; D is perhaps TRBD1 (5 bases). CDR1 and CDR2 from the germline V gene are SQVTM and ANQGSEA. The CDR3 is 12 amino acids. With 5 bases removed from V and 8 bases from J, the gap between germline ends came to 15 bases. The DNA of the CDR3 is TGCAGCGTTTTACAGGAACCCTTCGGCTACACCTTC. This encodes CSVLQEPFGYTF.

This clonotype has at least ten counts. V usage is TRBV29-1 and J usage is TRBJ2-7, with unresolved D. CDR1 and CDR2 (germline): SQVTM, ANQGSEA. The CDR3 spans 14 residues. Trimming took 4 bases from V and 2 from J, leaving 15 bases between them. This CDR3 is CSVVGLDQAYEQYF. Written as DNA, the CDR3 is TGCAGCGTTGTTGGGCTAGACCAAGCCTACGAGCAGTACTTC.

There are many counts of this clonotype. The chain combines TRBV18 with TRBJ2-3, with no clear D. V was pared by 0 bases and J by 2 bases, with 6 bases between. The CDR3 consists of 14 residues. The germline V gene encodes CDR1 KGHSH and CDR2 LQKENI. CDR3 coding DNA: TGTGCCAGCTCACCACCGGCAAACACAGATACGCAGTATTTT. This translates into CASSPPANTDTQYF.